Here is one T cell receptor beta chain with its context. This clonotype is assessed as medium-sized (0.01 to 0.1%). The clone's antigen remains unknown. Qualities for individual bases were not recorded, and no much larger clone is one base off. The sample is drawn from a study of human T cells and chemical hapten exposure (dated by TCRdb to about 2021). About the full investigation: For sensitization, 2% DPC in acetone was applied to a roughly 2 cm by roughly 2 cm area of upper inner arm skin. The mostly female patient cohort included alopecia areata with under or over 50% scalp involvement, alopecia totalis and alopecia universalis. Patch tests used Finn chambers with 0.01% DPC on the upper back, scored after 6 days by International Contact Dermatitis Research Group standards. Blood samples were taken from patients before sensitization (week 0) and at 2, 6 and about 24 weeks after DPC sensitization. Weekly therapeutic DPC doses were additionally applied to the scalp of patients throughout the approximately 25-week study period. Libraries were pooled for sequencing, and per-sample TCR yields varied mainly because of small differences in library volumes within the pool. Peripheral blood TCR repertoire changes were tracked in vivo in alopecia patients during primary and secondary sensitization to the hapten diphenylcyclopropenone (DPC). For TCR sequencing, blood came from 25 to 35 alopecia patients at anywhere from one to four time points (pre-sensitization, 2, 6 and 24 weeks). The paper's findings and limits, for the study overall: Alopecia, a presumed autoimmune disease, was present in all patients, so the immune response of the patients might differ from that of healthy individuals. Repeated subsampling changed both the strength of the expansion versus patch-test correlation and the threshold at which that correlation became significant. Compared with pre-sensitization or healthy control sets, expanded TCRs formed significantly more large CDR3 similarity clusters, which is consistent with antigen-driven responses. Patch test score was positively correlated with the number of PT1 expanded TCRs, with significance at thresholds 8, 16 and 32 but not at 4. No change with DPC sensitization was found in the number of TCRs above 1 in 1000 frequency, and no evidence of global repertoire structure alterations was found.

Via the germline V gene, CDR1 is SQVTM and CDR2 ANQGSEA. CDR3 length: 12 amino acids, cysteine to phenylalanine. Of the read, only the CDR3 DNA is kept; its 36 bases are in frame from base 1. Germline trimming amounts to 7 bases on V and 6 bases on J, with 6 as the count of junction bases outside the gene matches. The time point label here, explained by the study, means: pre-sensitization, week 0. The treatment or condition label, as the study defines it: therapeutic diphenylcyclopropenone sensitization with weekly scalp DPC. Blood at each patch-test visit was drawn before the patch test was applied. Eligible patients were aged 18 to 70, diagnosed with alopecia, deemed suitable for DPC therapy, and excluded if pregnant. Total RNA was extracted from unfractionated whole blood collected in Tempus Blood RNA tubes. Libraries were prepared through RACE. TCRdb shows the sequencer as NextSeq 500. Library preparation attached unique molecular identifiers to individual cDNA molecules for quantitative, reproducible TCR counting. Each blood RNA sample was used to sequence both TCR alpha and TCR beta chains. On the authors' methods: A median of roughly 100,000 TCRs per sample was observed, with a range of 23,224 to 690,600. V, J and CDR3 annotation of the TCR reads was carried out using the Decombinator software suite. Every sample was subsampled to the same number of TCRs (28,000) for the PS versus PT1 abundance plots. TCRs were defined as expanded if absent before sensitization and observed at least eight times at the 2-week time point. TCRdb ran its own pipeline on the public reads, namely fastp trimming at Q25 and MiXCR clone calling, and kept in-frame beta chains. Each record represents a unique CDR3 protein, reported with the most common genes and DNA among its rows. None of the V and J calls come from the authors' own analysis; TCRdb made them. Recorded for this sample are tens of thousands of distinct CDR3 sequences; 12% to 15% of them occurred a single time. Roughly 4.6% of the sample is in the top ten clones.

Source: whole blood, taken in connection with sensitization to the hapten diphenylcyclopropenone (DPC). The chain is assembled from TRBV29-1 and TRBJ2-1, with 7 junctional bases fitting TRBD2. The receptor was derived from a woman between 45 and 65 years old with alopecia areata. Some clones in this sample may be carry-over from other donors' samples. The DNA reads TGCAGCGGCGGGGGAGCACTCAATGAGCAGTTCTTC. This translates into CSGGGALNEQFF.